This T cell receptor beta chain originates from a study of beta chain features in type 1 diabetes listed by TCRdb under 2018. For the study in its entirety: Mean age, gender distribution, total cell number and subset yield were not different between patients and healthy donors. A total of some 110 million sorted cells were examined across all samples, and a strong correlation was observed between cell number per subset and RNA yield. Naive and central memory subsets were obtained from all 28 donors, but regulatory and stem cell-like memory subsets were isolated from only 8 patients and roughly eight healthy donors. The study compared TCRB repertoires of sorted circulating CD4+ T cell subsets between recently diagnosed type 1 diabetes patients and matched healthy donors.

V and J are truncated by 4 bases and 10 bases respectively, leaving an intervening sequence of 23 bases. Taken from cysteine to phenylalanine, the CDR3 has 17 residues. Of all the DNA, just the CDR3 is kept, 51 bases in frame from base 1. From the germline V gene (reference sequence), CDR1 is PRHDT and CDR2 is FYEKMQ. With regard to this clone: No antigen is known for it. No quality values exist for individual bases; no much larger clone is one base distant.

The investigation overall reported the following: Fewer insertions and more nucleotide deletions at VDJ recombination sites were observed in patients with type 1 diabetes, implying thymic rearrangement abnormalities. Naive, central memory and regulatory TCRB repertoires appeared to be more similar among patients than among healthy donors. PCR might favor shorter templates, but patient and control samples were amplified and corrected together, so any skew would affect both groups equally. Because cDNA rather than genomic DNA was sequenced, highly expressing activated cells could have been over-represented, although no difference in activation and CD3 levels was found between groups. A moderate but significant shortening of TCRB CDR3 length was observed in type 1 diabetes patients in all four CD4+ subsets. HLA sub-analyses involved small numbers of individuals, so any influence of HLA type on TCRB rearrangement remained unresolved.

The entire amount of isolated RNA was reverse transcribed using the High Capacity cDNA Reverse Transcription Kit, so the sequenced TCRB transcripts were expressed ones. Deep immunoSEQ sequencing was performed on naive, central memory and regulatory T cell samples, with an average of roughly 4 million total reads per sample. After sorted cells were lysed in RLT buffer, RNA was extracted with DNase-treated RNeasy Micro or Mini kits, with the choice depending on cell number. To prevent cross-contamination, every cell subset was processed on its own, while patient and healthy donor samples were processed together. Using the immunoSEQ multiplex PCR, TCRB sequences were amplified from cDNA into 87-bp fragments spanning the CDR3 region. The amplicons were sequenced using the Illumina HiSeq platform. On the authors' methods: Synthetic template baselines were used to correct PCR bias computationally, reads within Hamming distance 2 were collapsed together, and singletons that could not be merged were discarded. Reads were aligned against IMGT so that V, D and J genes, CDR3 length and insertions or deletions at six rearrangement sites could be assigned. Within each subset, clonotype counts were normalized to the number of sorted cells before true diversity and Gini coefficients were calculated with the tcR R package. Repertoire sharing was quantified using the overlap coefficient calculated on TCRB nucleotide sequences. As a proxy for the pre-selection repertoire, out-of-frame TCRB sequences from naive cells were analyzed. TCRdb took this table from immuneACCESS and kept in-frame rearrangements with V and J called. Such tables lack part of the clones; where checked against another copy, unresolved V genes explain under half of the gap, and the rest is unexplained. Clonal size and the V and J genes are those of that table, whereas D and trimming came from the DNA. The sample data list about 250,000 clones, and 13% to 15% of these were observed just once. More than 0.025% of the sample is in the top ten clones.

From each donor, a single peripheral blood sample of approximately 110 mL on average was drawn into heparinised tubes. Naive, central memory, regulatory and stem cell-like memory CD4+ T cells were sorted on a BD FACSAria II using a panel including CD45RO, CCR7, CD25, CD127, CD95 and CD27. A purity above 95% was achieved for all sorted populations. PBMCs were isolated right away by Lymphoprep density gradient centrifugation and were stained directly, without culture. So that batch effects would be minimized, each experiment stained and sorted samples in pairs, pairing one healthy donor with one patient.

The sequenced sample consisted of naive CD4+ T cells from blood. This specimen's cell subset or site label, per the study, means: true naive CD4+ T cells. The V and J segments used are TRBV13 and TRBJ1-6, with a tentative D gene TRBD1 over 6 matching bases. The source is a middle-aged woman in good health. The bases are TGTGCCAGCAGCTCCCCACTCGTTGGGGGCGCGGGCTCACCCCTCCACTTT. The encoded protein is CASSSPLVGGAGSPLHF.